The rows below give T cell receptor beta chains drawn from one sample of a study of blood T cell repertoires in COVID-19. TCRdb's table, derived via immunoSEQ multiplex PCR, lists solely in-frame clones and lacks some. The table records more than 150,000 clones, 80% to 90% of them present only once. Sequencing was carried out using peripheral blood. These receptors were obtained from a woman aged 40 to 50 with acute or convalescent COVID-19. The CDR3 runs from the conserved cysteine through the conserved F or W. The order of the fields is CDR3 length, V gene, J gene, clone size, D gene, CDR3 protein, CDR3 DNA. The D gene is left open where the match is weak. The size of a clone is reported for some rows only, either as once, few or many, or as a class for expanded clones.

14	TRBV7-3	TRBJ1-1	once	.	CASSPQGMNTEAFF	TGTGCCAGCAGCCCACAGGGTATGAACACTGAAGCTTTCTTT
17	TRBV7-8	TRBJ1-4	.	.	CASSHSLVSSNGEKLFF	TGTGCCAGCAGCCACAGTCTCGTATCCTCCAACGGCGAAAAACTGTTTTTT
18	TRBV11-2	TRBJ2-1	.	.	CASSLDLRAFGGGAEQFF	TGTGCCAGCAGCTTAGATTTGCGAGCTTTCGGAGGAGGCGCTGAGCAGTTCTTC
15	TRBV10-1	TRBJ2-3	.	TRBD2	CASSEGGGDTDTQYF	TGCGCCAGCAGTGAGGGCGGGGGGGACACAGATACGCAGTATTTT
13	TRBV29-1	TRBJ1-1	.	.	CSVLDSLNTEAFF	TGCAGCGTTCTGGACAGCCTCAACACTGAAGCTTTCTTT
17	TRBV10-2	TRBJ2-6	.	TRBD1	CASTTGGPTSGANVLTF	TGCGCCAGCACCACAGGGGGCCCAACCTCTGGGGCCAACGTCCTGACTTTC
14	TRBV18	TRBJ2-7	.	TRBD1	CASSQDRSSYEQYF	TGTGCCAGCTCTCAGGACAGGAGCTCCTACGAGCAGTACTTC
16	TRBV6-5	TRBJ2-7	.	.	CASSYSYRTSSYEQYF	TGTGCCAGCAGTTACAGCTACAGAACTAGCTCCTACGAGCAGTACTTC
16	TRBV10-1	TRBJ1-2	.	TRBD1	CASSESGQGAGYGYTF	TGCGCCAGCAGTGAGTCTGGACAGGGGGCTGGCTATGGCTACACCTTC
15	TRBV29-1	TRBJ1-1	few	.	CSVEMGRVKRTEAFF	TGCAGCGTTGAAATGGGGAGAGTGAAGAGGACTGAAGCTTTCTTT
13	TRBV5-1	TRBJ2-7	.	TRBD2	CASTPSGPYEQYF	TGCGCCAGCACGCCTAGCGGACCCTACGAGCAGTACTTC
14	TRBV24-1	TRBJ2-1	once	TRBD2	CATTGGTQRGEQFF	TGTGCCACCACGGGGGGAACCCAGAGGGGTGAGCAGTTCTTC
12	TRBV19	TRBJ2-1	.	.	CASSSGYNEQFF	TGTGCCAGTAGTTCGGGGTACAATGAGCAGTTCTTC
13	TRBV7-9	TRBJ2-7	.	.	CASSVGPNYEQYF	TGTGCCAGCAGCGTTGGGCCCAACTACGAGCAGTACTTC
15	TRBV29-1	TRBJ1-5	.	TRBD1	CSVGESGGLAQPQHF	TGCAGCGTTGGAGAATCAGGGGGTCTAGCTCAGCCCCAGCATTTT
14	TRBV9	TRBJ1-2	once	.	CASSAQAANYGYTF	TGTGCCAGCAGCGCACAGGCCGCTAACTATGGCTACACCTTC
15	TRBV24-1	TRBJ2-5	.	TRBD1	CATSKPGQGIETQYF	TGTGCCACCAGTAAACCGGGACAGGGAATCGAGACCCAGTACTTC
16	TRBV14	TRBJ2-1	once	.	CASSQEGMGGANEQFF	TGTGCCAGCAGCCAAGAGGGTATGGGGGGGGCCAATGAGCAGTTCTTC
13	TRBV9	TRBJ2-1	once	.	CASSVDGASEQFF	TGTGCCAGCAGCGTAGATGGAGCATCCGAGCAGTTCTTC
13	TRBV11-2	TRBJ1-2	.	TRBD1	CASIKTGSYGYTF	TGTGCCAGCATCAAGACAGGGAGCTATGGCTACACCTTC
14	TRBV11-3	TRBJ1-1	.	.	CASSLVARNTEAFF	TGTGCCAGCAGCCTCGTTGCTAGGAACACTGAAGCTTTCTTT
14	TRBV5-8	TRBJ1-3	.	TRBD1	CASTWTGAGNTIYF	TGTGCCAGCACCTGGACAGGGGCAGGAAACACCATATATTTT